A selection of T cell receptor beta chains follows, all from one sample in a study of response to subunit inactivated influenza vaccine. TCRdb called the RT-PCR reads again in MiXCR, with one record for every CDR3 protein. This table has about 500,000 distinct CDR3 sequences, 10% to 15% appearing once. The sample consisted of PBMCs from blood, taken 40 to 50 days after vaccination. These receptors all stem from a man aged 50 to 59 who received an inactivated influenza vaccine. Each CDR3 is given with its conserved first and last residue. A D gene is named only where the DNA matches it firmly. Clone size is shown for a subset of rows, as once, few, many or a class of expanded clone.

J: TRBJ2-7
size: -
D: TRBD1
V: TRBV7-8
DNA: TGTGCCAGCAGCTTAGATGGGACAGGGAGAGGCGAGCAGTACTTC
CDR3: CASSLDGTGRGEQYF

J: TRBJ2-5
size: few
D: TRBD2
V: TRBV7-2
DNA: TGTGCCAGCAGCTTTCGACTAGCGGGGTCCGAGACCCAGTACTTC
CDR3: CASSFRLAGSETQYF

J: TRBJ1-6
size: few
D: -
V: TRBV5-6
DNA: TGTGCCAGCAGCGCACCGACGAGGGAGTATAATTCACCCCTCCACTTT
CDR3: CASSAPTREYNSPLHF

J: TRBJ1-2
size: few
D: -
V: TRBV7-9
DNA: TGTGCCAGCAGCTTAGCGGCTACCTTCTATGGCTACACCTTC
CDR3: CASSLAATFYGYTF

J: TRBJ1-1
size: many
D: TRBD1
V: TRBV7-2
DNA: TGTGCCAGCAGCTTAGCTTCCACAGGGGGTGCGACTGAAGCTTTCTTT
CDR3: CASSLASTGGATEAFF

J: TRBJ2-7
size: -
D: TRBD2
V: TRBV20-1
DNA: TGCAGTGCTAGAGTAATAGCGGGAGCCGACGAGCAGTACTTC
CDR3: CSARVIAGADEQYF

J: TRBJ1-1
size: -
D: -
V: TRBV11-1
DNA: TGTGCCAGCAGCTTTAGGGCCAATTCGGCTAAGTACACTGAAGCTTTCTTT
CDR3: CASSFRANSAKYTEAFF

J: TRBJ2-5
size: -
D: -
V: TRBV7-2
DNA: TGTGCCAGCAGCTTAGGGCTTATTTTTCAGGGTCCCTCGCAAGAGACCCAGTACTTC
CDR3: CASSLGLIFQGPSQETQYF

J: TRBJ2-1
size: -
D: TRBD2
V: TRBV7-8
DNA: TGTGCCAGCAGCACTGGGAGTAGCGGGAACAATGAGCAGTTCTTC
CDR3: CASSTGSSGNNEQFF

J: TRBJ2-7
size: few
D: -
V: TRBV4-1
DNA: TGCGCCAGCAGCCAATTCAATACCTACGAGCAGTACTTC
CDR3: CASSQFNTYEQYF

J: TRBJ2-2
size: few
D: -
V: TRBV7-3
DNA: TGTGCCAGCAGCGCACGGGCCTCAGACACCGGGGAGCTGTTTTTT
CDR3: CASSARASDTGELFF

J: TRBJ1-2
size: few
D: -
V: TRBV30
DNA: TGTGCCTGGAGTATACGGAGTAACTATGGCTACACCTTC
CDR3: CAWSIRSNYGYTF

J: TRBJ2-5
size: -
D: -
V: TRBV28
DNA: TGTGCCAGCCAGGGCTTTCTAGATTCAGAGACCCAGTACTTC
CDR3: CASQGFLDSETQYF

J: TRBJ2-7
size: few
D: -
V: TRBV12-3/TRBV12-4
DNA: TGTGCCAGCAGTTTAGGGGAGATAGGGCAGTACTTC
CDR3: CASSLGEIGQYF

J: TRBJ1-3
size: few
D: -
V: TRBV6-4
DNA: TGTGCCAGCAGTATGGTGCTCTCTGGAAACACCATATATTTT
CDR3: CASSMVLSGNTIYF

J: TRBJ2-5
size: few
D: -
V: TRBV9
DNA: TGTGCCAGCAGCGTAGCTGAGTGGGGGATCAAGGGTCAAGAGACCCAGTACTTC
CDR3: CASSVAEWGIKGQETQYF

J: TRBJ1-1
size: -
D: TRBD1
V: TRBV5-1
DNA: TGCGCCAGCAGCGCCCGACAGGGGGATACTGAAGCTTTCTTT
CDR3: CASSARQGDTEAFF

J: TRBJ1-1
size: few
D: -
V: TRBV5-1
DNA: TGCGCCAGCAGCTGGACAGCTATGAACACTGAAGCTTTCTTT
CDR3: CASSWTAMNTEAFF

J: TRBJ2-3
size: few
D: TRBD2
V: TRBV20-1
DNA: TGCAGTGCCGGCGCGGGAGGGCCGAAAGATACGCAGTATTTT
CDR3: CSAGAGGPKDTQYF

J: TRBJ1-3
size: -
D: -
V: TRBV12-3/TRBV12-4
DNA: TGTGCCAGCAGTTTGCAAGACTCTGGAAACACCATATATTTT
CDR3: CASSLQDSGNTIYF

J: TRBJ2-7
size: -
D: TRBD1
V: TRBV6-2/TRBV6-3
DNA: TGTGCCAGCAGGGGACAGGGGGCAACCTACGAGCAGTACTTC
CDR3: CASRGQGATYEQYF

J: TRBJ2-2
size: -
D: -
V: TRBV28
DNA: TGTGCCAGCAACCAAGCCGGAGCGAACACCGGGGAGCTGTTTTTT
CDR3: CASNQAGANTGELFF

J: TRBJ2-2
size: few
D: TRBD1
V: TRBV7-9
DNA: TGTGCCAGCAGACAGGGGACGTTGTTTTTT
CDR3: CASRQGTLFF

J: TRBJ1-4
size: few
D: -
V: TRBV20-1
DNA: TGCAGTGCTAACAGGGATCCGACTAATGAAAAACTGTTTTTT
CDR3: CSANRDPTNEKLFF

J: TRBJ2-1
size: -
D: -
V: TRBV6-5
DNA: TGTGCCAGCAGTTACTCGTCGTGGACCTACAATGAGCAGTTCTTC
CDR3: CASSYSSWTYNEQFF

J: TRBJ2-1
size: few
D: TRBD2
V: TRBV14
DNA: TGTGCCAGCAGCCGAATGACTAGCGGAGCCTACAATGAGCAGTTCTTC
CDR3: CASSRMTSGAYNEQFF

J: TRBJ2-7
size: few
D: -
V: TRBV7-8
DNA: TGTGCCAGCAGCTTAGCCCCAGGCACGGATGCCTACGAGCAGTACTTC
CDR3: CASSLAPGTDAYEQYF